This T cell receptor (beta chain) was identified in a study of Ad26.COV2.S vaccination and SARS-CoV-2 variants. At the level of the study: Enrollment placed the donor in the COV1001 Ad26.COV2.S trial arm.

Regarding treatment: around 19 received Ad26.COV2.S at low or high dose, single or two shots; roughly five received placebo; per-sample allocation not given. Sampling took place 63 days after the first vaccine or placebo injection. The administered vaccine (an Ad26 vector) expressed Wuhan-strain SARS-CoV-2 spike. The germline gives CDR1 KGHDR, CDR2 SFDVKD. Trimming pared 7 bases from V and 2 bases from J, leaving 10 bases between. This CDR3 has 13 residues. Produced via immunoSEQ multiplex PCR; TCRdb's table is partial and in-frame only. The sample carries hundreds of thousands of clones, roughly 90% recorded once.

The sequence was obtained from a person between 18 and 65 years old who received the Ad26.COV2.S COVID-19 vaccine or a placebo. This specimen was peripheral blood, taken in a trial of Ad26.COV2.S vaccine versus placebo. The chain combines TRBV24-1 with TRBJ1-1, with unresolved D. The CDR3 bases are TGTGCCACCAGGGGTATACTAAACACTGAAGCTTTCTTT. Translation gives CATRGILNTEAFF.